The 5 T cell receptor beta chains below come from one sample, sequenced in a study of vaccination effects on CD4 cells after COVID-19. CD4+ T cells specific for antigen were expanded with viral peptide pools by the ViraFEST assay before sequencing. Isolating CD4+ T cells followed about 10 days of culture. The vaccine recipients had no prior SARS-CoV-2 infection, with negative nucleocapsid antibodies. No cognate antigen is known for these TCRs. The method was immunoSEQ multiplex PCR; TCRdb's version includes in-frame clones alone and lacks a portion of them. The sample lists about 65,000 clones, more than 70% occurring once. Sequenced material: CD4+ T cells from PBMCs cultured with HCoV-NL63 spike peptides, taken before COVID-19 vaccination. These receptors were obtained from a human donor who received a COVID-19 vaccine.

J is TRBJ2-4 and V is TRBV5-1; 7 bases line up with TRBD1. There are 15 residues in the CDR3. The trim removed 8 bases at V and 4 bases at J, leaving 12 bases unmatched. Germline V gene sequence: CDR1 SGHRS, CDR2 YFSETQ. The CDR3 sequence: CASSPTLQGKNIQYF. The CDR3 DNA sequence: TGCGCCAGTTCGCCTACCTTACAGGGGAAAAACATTCAGTACTTC.

The rearrangement joins TRBV12-3 or TRBV12-4 to TRBJ2-1; D is tentatively TRBD1 or TRBD2 (5 bases each). The CDR3 totals 13 residues. V lost 1 base to trimming and J lost 11 bases, with 12 bases between them. CDR3 residues: CASSLEEGSKQFF. For the CDR3, the DNA is TGTGCCAGCAGTTTAGAAGAGGGGAGTAAGCAGTTCTTC.

The rearrangement joins TRBV4-1 to TRBJ1-5; perhaps TRBD1 as D (5 bases). Germline CDR1 is MGHRA and CDR2 is YSYEKL. Between the trimmed V and J ends, which lost 0 bases and 9 bases, there was a span of 12 bases. CDR3 length equals 14 residues. Written as DNA, the CDR3 is TGCGCCAGCAGCCAAGAGACGGGGGTGGTGCCCCAGCATTTT. Translated, it gives CASSQETGVVPQHF.

As regards this clone: Other DNA sequences in this specimen translate into the identical CDR3. The genes are TRBV7-2 and TRBJ1-3; D unclear. CDR3 length: 12 residues. Germline CDR1 is SGHTA and CDR2 is FQGNSA. The ends were cut back, 5 bases at V and 4 bases at J, with 6 bases in the middle. The CDR3 here is CASSPQGNTIYF. CDR3 nucleotides: TGTGCCAGCAGCCCACAAGGAAACACCATATATTTT.

V usage is TRBV18 and J usage is TRBJ1-1, with D possibly matching TRBD1 (6 bases). Germline CDR1 and CDR2: KGHSH and LQKENI. Deletions cut 8 bases from V and 0 bases from J, with 10 bases between. CDR3 length equals 13 residues. In nucleotides, the CDR3 is TGTGCCAGCGGTCAGGGGTTGAACACTGAAGCTTTCTTT. Translating it yields CASGQGLNTEAFF.